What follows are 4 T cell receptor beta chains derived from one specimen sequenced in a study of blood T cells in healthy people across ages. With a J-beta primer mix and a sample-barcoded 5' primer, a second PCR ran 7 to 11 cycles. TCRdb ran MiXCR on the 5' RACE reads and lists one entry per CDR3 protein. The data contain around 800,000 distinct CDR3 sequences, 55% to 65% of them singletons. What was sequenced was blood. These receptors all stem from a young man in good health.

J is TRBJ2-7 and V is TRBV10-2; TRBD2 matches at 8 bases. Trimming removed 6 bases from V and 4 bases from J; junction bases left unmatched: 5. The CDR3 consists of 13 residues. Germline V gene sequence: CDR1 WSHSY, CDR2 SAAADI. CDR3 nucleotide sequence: TGCGCCAGCAGGTTAGCGGGGAGGTACGAGCAGTACTTC. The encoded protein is CASRLAGRYEQYF.

The CDR3 bases are TGTGCCAGCAGGAGAATATTAGCGGGGGGGCTGAACGAGCAGTACTTC. Translating it yields CASRRILAGGLNEQYF. The chain recombines TRBV6-6 with TRBJ2-7, with 11 positions matching TRBD2. The CDR3 consists of 16 residues. The V segment lost 6 bases and the J segment 5 bases; nucleotides outside the gene matches: 12. CDR1 and CDR2 (germline): MNHNY, SVGAGI (reference sequence).

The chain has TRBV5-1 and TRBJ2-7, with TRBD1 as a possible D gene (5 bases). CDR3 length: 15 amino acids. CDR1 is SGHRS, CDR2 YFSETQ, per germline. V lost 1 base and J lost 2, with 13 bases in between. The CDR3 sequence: CASSLSAGQTYEQYF. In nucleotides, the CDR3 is TGCGCCAGCAGCTTGTCGGCAGGGCAGACCTACGAGCAGTACTTC.

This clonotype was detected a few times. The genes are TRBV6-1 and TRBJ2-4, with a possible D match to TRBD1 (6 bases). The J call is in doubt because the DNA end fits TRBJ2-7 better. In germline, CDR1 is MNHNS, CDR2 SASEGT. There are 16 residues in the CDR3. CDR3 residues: CASSGFGTRRTYEQYF. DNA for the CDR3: TGTGCCAGCAGTGGTTTTGGGACAAGGCGGACGTACGAGCAGTACTTC.